The sequence of this T cell receptor (beta chain) was determined in a study of CD8 T cells in ankylosing spondylitis. General study points: In ankylosing spondylitis patients, matched synovial fluid reportedly showed significant enrichment of disease-linked clones.

This clonotype showed up just a few times. The antigen is unknown. TCRdb independently ran MiXCR on the 5' RACE reads; one entry per CDR3 protein. This table holds tens of thousands of distinct CDR3 sequences, approximately 5.9% found once. Trimming stripped 0 bases from V and 4 bases from J, with 15 bases between. The CDR3 sequence is 15 residues long. The germline gives CDR1 DFQATT, CDR2 SNEGSKA (reference sequence). Sequencing input: blood, either unsorted or a sorted T cell fraction (not recorded which). The J gene is TRBJ1-1, the V gene TRBV20-1; TRBD1 might be the D (5 bases). The sequence was obtained from a male donor with ankylosing spondylitis or in good health (not recorded which). The chain's CDR3 is CSARDWKGLGTEAFF. Written as DNA, the CDR3 is TGCAGTGCTAGAGATTGGAAGGGGCTAGGCACTGAAGCTTTCTTT.